Sequencing of this T cell receptor (beta chain) was carried out in a study of control samples from healthy donors and cancer patients. Assay: immunoSEQ multiplex PCR; the TCRdb copy retains only in-frame clones and omits some. Among about 110,000 clones listed, roughly 91% were seen once. Germline lookup yields CDR1 SNHLY and CDR2 FYNNEI. The V and J ends lost 4 bases and 4 bases respectively, with 18 bases between them. This CDR3 is 16 amino acids long. This TCR came from a woman between 45 and 65 years old in good health. The chain employs TRBV2 and TRBJ2-3; weak D call: TRBD1 (6 bases). Sequencing input: blood. The DNA of the CDR3 is TGTGCCAGCAGTGGCGTATGGGGGCCGGACCCAGATACGCAGTATTTT. Amino acids: CASSGVWGPDPDTQYF.